This T cell receptor beta chain was recorded in a study of T cell repertoires in cytomegalovirus infection. TCRdb processed the reads anew with MiXCR; each CDR3 protein has one entry. The profile covers about 280,000 distinct CDR3 sequences, with less than 25% appearing a single time and approximately 19% taken by the ten largest. Points on this clonotype: The antigen remains unidentified.

Study-wide results and limits: There were HLA-C-restricted CMV-specific TCR beta clonotypes dominating the ex vivo response.

V lost 6 bases and J lost 9, with 13 bases in between. Germline V gene lookup returns CDR1 SGHRS and CDR2 YFSETQ. The length of the CDR3 is 12 residues. The sequence was obtained from a human donor in good health (CMV status not recorded). Some clones in this sample may be carry-over from other donors' samples. Specimen: cultured PBMCs, collected from culture after CMV antigen stimulation. This chain joins TRBV5-1 and TRBJ2-1; D perhaps matches TRBD1 (6 bases). The CDR3 sequence is CASKVGDTEQFF. The CDR3 nucleotides are TGCGCCAGCAAGGTAGGGGACACTGAGCAGTTCTTC.